Below are 30 T cell receptor beta chains sequenced from a single sample in a study of blood T cell repertoires in COVID-19. Sequencing was performed with immunoSEQ multiplex PCR; in TCRdb, only in-frame clones are kept and a portion is missing. The sample has about 300,000 clones; approximately 83% are singletons. What was sequenced was peripheral blood. These receptor sequences come from a human donor in a cohort sampled during active COVID-19.

V gene TRBV9 combines with J gene TRBJ2-1, with D possibly being TRBD2 (6 bases). Trimming removed 3 bases from V and 8 bases from J, with 18 bases in between. Germline values: CDR1 SGDLS, CDR2 YYNGEE. The CDR3 has 15 amino acids. The DNA for the CDR3 is TGTGCCAGCAGCGACTTCGGGACTCCTAGCGATGAGCAGTTCTTC. The encoded protein is CASSDFGTPSDEQFF.

This clone was detected once. The rearrangement joins TRBV11-3 to TRBJ2-3, with 13 nucleotides matching TRBD2. V dropped 4 bases and J dropped 4; count of bases not matched to a gene: 11. The CDR3 runs 18 residues. Germline V gives CDR1 SGHNT, CDR2 YENEEA. The CDR3 DNA is TGTGCCAGCAGCTCCCCCCAAGGGACTAGCGGGATCGCAGATACGCAGTATTTT. This encodes CASSSPQGTSGIADTQYF.

Here the CDR3 DNA reads TGTGCCAGCACCGGGACAGGGGGTAGGTCTTTCTTT. Protein sequence: CASTGTGGRSFF. V gene TRBV27 combines with J gene TRBJ1-1; TRBD1 aligns across 11 bases. From germline, CDR1 is MNHEY and CDR2 SMNVEV (reference sequence). V gave up 7 bases and J gave up 12 bases; unmatched junction bases: 7. The CDR3 is made up of 12 amino acids.

This clone has a single count. The gene calls are TRBV3-1 (or the pseudogene TRBV3-2) and TRBJ2-5, with D possibly TRBD1 on 5 matching bases. Germline V gene lookup returns CDR1 LGHDT and CDR2 YNNKEL (reference sequence). The CDR3 extends over 14 amino acids. V lost 4 bases and J 2 bases, leaving 11 bases between the germline ends. As DNA, the CDR3 is TGTGCCAGCAGCCCATACAGGTTACAAGAGACCCAGTACTTC. Its translation is CASSPYRLQETQYF.

This clone was detected once. This chain uses TRBV29-1 with TRBJ2-7, with 9 bases aligning to TRBD1. The junction had 8 bases not matched to a gene; V was cut back by 7 bases and J by 7 bases. CDR1 and CDR2 (germline): SQVTM, ANQGSEA. This CDR3 region has 12 residues. The CDR3 is CSAGTGIREQYF. The CDR3 DNA follows: TGCAGCGCCGGGACAGGGATTAGGGAGCAGTACTTC.

This clone was observed a handful of times. This rearrangement joins TRBV9 to TRBJ1-6; D is unresolved. CDR3 length equals 13 residues. Trimming took off 0 bases at V and 8 bases at J, with 6 bases between the two ends. Germline CDR1 and CDR2: SGDLS and YYNGEE. The CDR3 is CASSVAGDSPLHF. In nucleotides, the CDR3 is TGTGCCAGCAGCGTAGCGGGTGATTCACCCCTCCACTTT.

V and J are TRBV15 and TRBJ1-3; D unresolved. The germline gives CDR1 LNHNV, CDR2 YYDKDF (reference sequence). Trimming removed 3 bases from V and 2 bases from J, with 8 bases in between. The CDR3 is 14 amino acids. The CDR3 nucleotides are TGTGCCACCAGCAGGCCGGGAACTGGAAACACCATATATTTT. Translation gives CATSRPGTGNTIYF.

The V gene is TRBV29-1, the J gene TRBJ1-1; D not certain. CDR3 length: 11 amino acids. Germline values: CDR1 SQVTM, CDR2 ANQGSEA. Trimming removed 7 bases from V and 7 bases from J, with 13 bases in between. The chain's CDR3 is CSGGFYSEAFF. DNA of the CDR3: TGCAGCGGTGGGTTCTACAGTGAAGCTTTCTTT.

There are a few counts of this clone. V is TRBV7-8 and J is TRBJ1-2; TRBD1 aligns across 8 bases. The germline V gene encodes CDR1 SGHVS and CDR2 FQNEAQ. The CDR3 runs to 14 residues. V dropped 5 bases and J dropped 1; count of bases not matched to a gene: 3. CDR3 coding DNA: TGTGCCAGCAGCCCGGACAGGGTTAACTATGGCTACACCTTC. Protein product: CASSPDRVNYGYTF.

This clone has a single count. The chain links TRBV7-2 to TRBJ1-2; TRBD1 might be the D (5 bases). The germline V gene has CDR1 SGHTA and CDR2 FQGNSA. V gave up 1 base and J gave up 2 bases, with 11 bases separating them. The CDR3 length is 15 residues. CDR3 loop: CASSLGGTANYGYTF. CDR3 nucleotides: TGTGCCAGCAGCTTAGGGGGGACTGCGAACTATGGCTACACCTTC.

This chain joins TRBV27 and TRBJ2-1; a possible D gene is TRBD2 (5 bases). Deletions cut 6 bases from V and 7 bases from J, with 13 bases between. The CDR3 is 13 amino acids. Germline values: CDR1 MNHEY, CDR2 SMNVEV (reference sequence). The CDR3 sequence: CASRDSGVNEQFF. The CDR3 nucleotides read TGTGCCAGCAGGGACTCGGGTGTGAATGAGCAGTTCTTC.

The gene calls are TRBV6-4 and TRBJ2-6; TRBD2 aligns across 8 bases. The CDR3 spans 16 residues. Germline-derived CDR1 and CDR2 are MRHNA and SNTAGT. V trimming: 4 bases; J trimming: 1 base; junction bases outside the gene matches: 3. This CDR3 reads CASSGLASSGANVLTF. CDR3 sequence (DNA): TGTGCCAGCAGTGGACTAGCGTCATCTGGGGCCAACGTCCTGACTTTC.

The V call is TRBV27, the J call TRBJ1-1; TRBD1 might be the D (5 bases). The V end lost 4 bases, the J end lost 9 bases, and 15 bases lay between the germline ends. The CDR3 length is 13 residues. The germline V gene has CDR1 MNHEY and CDR2 SMNVEV (reference sequence). CDR3 sequence reads: CASSSGVGLQAFF. DNA of the CDR3: TGTGCCAGCAGTTCTGGAGTGGGACTCCAAGCTTTCTTT.

A note on this clone: At one end the junction does not follow the germline gene, possibly because of a read error. The J gene is TRBJ2-7, the V gene TRBV7-8; D gene uncertain. Per the germline V gene, CDR1 is SGHVS and CDR2 is FQNEAQ. The CDR3 sequence is 14 residues long. The CDR3 sequence: CASSLDLGTYVQYF. Here the CDR3 DNA reads TGTGCCAGCAGCTTAGACTTGGGCACCTACGTGCAGTACTTC.

The CDR3 loop is CASSDSTDTQYF. CDR3 DNA sequence: TGCGCCAGCAGTGACAGTACAGATACGCAGTATTTT. The chain has TRBV5-1 and TRBJ2-3, with D perhaps TRBD1 (5 bases). This CDR3 comprises 12 residues. Looked up from germline, CDR1 is SGHRS and CDR2 is YFSETQ. The V gene lost 5 bases and the J gene lost 3 bases, with 7 bases spanning the gap.

The chain carries TRBV7-9 and TRBJ2-7; the D is unclear. Trimming cost V 4 bases and J 2 bases, with 3 bases left between them. The length of the CDR3 is 11 residues. The germline gives CDR1 SEHNR, CDR2 FQNEAQ (reference sequence). This chain's CDR3 is CASSYTYEQYF. The CDR3 DNA sequence: TGTGCCAGCAGCTATACCTACGAGCAGTACTTC.

The V gene is TRBV29-1, the J gene TRBJ2-4; maybe TRBD1 (5 bases). V shed 6 bases and J shed 11 bases, with 11 bases lying between them. This CDR3 contains 10 residues. The germline gives CDR1 SQVTM, CDR2 ANQGSEA. The CDR3 bases are TGCAGCGTCAGGGAAAGGGTTCAGTACTTC. Translating gives CSVRERVQYF.

V and J are TRBV12-2 and TRBJ2-2; the table assigns TRBD2, which was not confirmed against the DNA. TRBV12-2 is marked as a pseudogene. This CDR3 is 18 amino acids long. The CDR3 reads CASRLPLASGSCTGELFF. The CDR3 nucleotides read TGTGCAAGTCGCTTACCGCTGGCTAGCGGGAGTTGTACCGGGGAGCTGTTTTTT.

The rearrangement joins TRBV7-2 to TRBJ1-1; 7 bases agree with TRBD1. The CDR3 spans 14 residues. The J segment lost 6 bases and the V segment lost 1 base, leaving 5 bases of the junction unmatched. Germline V CDR1 and CDR2: SGHTA, FQGNSA. CDR3: CASSLGTGNAEAFF. As DNA, the CDR3 is TGTGCCAGCAGCTTAGGGACAGGTAACGCTGAAGCTTTCTTT.

This rearrangement joins TRBV6-4 to TRBJ1-5, with D uncertain. This CDR3 comprises 14 residues. CDR1 and CDR2 (germline): MRHNA, SNTAGT. Trimming cost V 1 base and J 3 bases, with 7 bases left between them. The CDR3 nucleotides are TGTGCCAGCAGTGACTGGCAGGACAATCAGCCCCAGCATTTT. Protein product: CASSDWQDNQPQHF.

V usage is TRBV18 and J usage is TRBJ1-1; D remains unclear. The germline V gene has CDR1 KGHSH and CDR2 LQKENI. Trimming took off 2 bases at V and 5 bases at J, with 12 bases between the two ends. The length of the CDR3 is 14 residues. Written as DNA, the CDR3 is TGTGCCAGCTCACCAAATGAGGTAGGAACTGAAGCTTTCTTT. Protein product: CASSPNEVGTEAFF.

The chain recombines TRBV4-3 with TRBJ2-7; no definite D call. There are 14 residues in the CDR3. V was clipped by 1 base and J by 1 base, with 8 bases between them. Germline assignment: CDR1 LGHNA and CDR2 YSLEER. Here the CDR3 DNA reads TGCGCCAGCAGCCAAGGGTATCGGTCCTACGAGCAGTACTTC. Translation gives CASSQGYRSYEQYF.

V gene TRBV7-9 combines with J gene TRBJ2-7; the D gene is possibly TRBD2 (7 bases). Trimming stripped 1 base from V and 9 bases from J, with 10 bases between. The CDR3 spans 12 residues. CDR1 and CDR2 from the germline V gene are SEHNR and FQNEAQ (reference sequence). Here the CDR3 DNA reads TGTGCCAGCAGCTTAGAGGGGGGGACGCAGTACTTC. Residues: CASSLEGGTQYF.

This chain links TRBV29-1 with TRBJ1-2, with unresolved D. Germline V gene lookup returns CDR1 SQVTM and CDR2 ANQGSEA. This CDR3 has 11 residues. V was clipped by 3 bases and J by 8 bases, with 10 bases between them. CDR3 loop: CSVDEGLGYTF. CDR3 in DNA: TGCAGCGTTGATGAGGGTTTAGGCTACACCTTC.

The chain links TRBV27 to TRBJ1-2; D remains unclear. Germline-derived CDR1 and CDR2 are MNHEY and SMNVEV (reference sequence). The CDR3 sequence is 13 residues long. Trimming pared 3 bases from V and 5 bases from J, leaving 10 bases between. The CDR3 DNA reads as TGTGCCAGCAGTTTTGGTCCCACTTATGGCTACACCTTC. It yields the protein CASSFGPTYGYTF.

The gene calls are TRBV2 and TRBJ1-6; tentatively, D is TRBD1 (5 bases). This CDR3 comprises 15 residues. The V end was cut by 5 bases, the J end by 10 bases, with 18 bases between. Germline-derived CDR1 and CDR2 are SNHLY and FYNNEI. The CDR3 DNA sequence: TGTGCCAGCAGTAACGGAGGGCCGACAGAGTCACCCCTCCACTTT. The encoded protein is CASSNGGPTESPLHF.

This sequence joins TRBV5-3 and TRBJ1-6; TRBD1 aligns across 9 bases. TRBV5-3 is given ORF status, its function remaining uncertain. V lost 4 bases and J lost 5; bases outside the gene matches: 7. The CDR3 has 16 amino acids. The CDR3 coding sequence is TGTGCCAGAAGCCAATCCCGGGACAGGGATAATTCACCCCTCCACTTT. This encodes CARSQSRDRDNSPLHF.

This clone has more than one count but fewer than ten. The chain has TRBV19 and TRBJ1-5, with no clear D. Germline V CDR1 and CDR2: LNHDA, SQIVND (reference sequence). This CDR3 comprises 14 residues. The V gene lost 4 bases and the J gene lost 3 bases, with 10 bases spanning the gap. The CDR3 protein is CASSKREDNQPQHF. CDR3 sequence (DNA): TGTGCCAGTAGTAAAAGGGAGGACAATCAGCCCCAGCATTTT.

V and J are TRBV29-1 and TRBJ2-1; a weak D match, TRBD1 (6 bases). This CDR3 region has 14 residues. CDR1 is SQVTM, CDR2 ANQGSEA, per germline. V shed 4 bases and J shed 7 bases, with 17 bases lying between them. CDR3 sequence (DNA): TGCAGCGTTGCTGGGGGCCGGGGTGGTAATGAGCAGTTCTTC. This codes for CSVAGGRGGNEQFF.

The gene calls are TRBV7-2 and TRBJ1-2, with no clear D. This CDR3 contains 13 residues. Per the germline V gene, CDR1 is SGHTA and CDR2 is FQGNSA. V shed 1 base and J shed 3 bases, with 6 bases lying between them. The CDR3 DNA reads TGTGCCAGCAGCTTAGGCGGATACTATGGCTACACCTTC. It yields the protein CASSLGGYYGYTF.